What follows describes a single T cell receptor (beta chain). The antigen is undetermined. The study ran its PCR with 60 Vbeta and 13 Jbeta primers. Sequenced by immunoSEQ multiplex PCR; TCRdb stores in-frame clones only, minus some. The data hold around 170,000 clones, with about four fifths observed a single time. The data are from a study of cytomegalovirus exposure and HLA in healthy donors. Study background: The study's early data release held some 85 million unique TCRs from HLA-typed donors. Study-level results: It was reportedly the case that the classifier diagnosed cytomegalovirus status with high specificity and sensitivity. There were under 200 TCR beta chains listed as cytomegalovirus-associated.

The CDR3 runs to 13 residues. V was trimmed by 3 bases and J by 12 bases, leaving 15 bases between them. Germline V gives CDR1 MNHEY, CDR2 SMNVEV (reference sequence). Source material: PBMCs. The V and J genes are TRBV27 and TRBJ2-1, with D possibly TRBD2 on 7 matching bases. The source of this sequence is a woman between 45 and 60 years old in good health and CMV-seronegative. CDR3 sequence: CASSLVLGGGQFF. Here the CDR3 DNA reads TGTGCCAGCAGTTTGGTCCTAGGGGGGGGGCAGTTCTTC.